This T cell receptor (beta chain) is from a study of cytomegalovirus exposure and HLA in healthy donors. Study-wide results and limits: Reportedly, diagnosis of cytomegalovirus status by the classifier showed high specificity and sensitivity. There were some public TCRs occurring in many donors, but most TCR sequences were rare.

A note on this clone: What it binds is not known.

Sequencing used immunoSEQ multiplex PCR; TCRdb keeps in-frame clones, though not all of them. The repertoire holds over 100,000 clones, with approximately 89% as singletons. The specimen was PBMCs. This receptor was obtained from a woman in her late teens or twenties in good health and CMV-seronegative.

CDR3 DNA sequence: TGTGCCAGCGGGTGGCGGGTCGGCACTGAAGCTTTCTTT. Translated, it gives CASGWRVGTEAFF. The V call is TRBV2, the J call TRBJ1-1, with no clear D. V was cut by 8 bases and J by 4 bases, with 14 bases left in between. CDR3 length: 13 residues. CDR1 and CDR2 (germline): SNHLY, FYNNEI.